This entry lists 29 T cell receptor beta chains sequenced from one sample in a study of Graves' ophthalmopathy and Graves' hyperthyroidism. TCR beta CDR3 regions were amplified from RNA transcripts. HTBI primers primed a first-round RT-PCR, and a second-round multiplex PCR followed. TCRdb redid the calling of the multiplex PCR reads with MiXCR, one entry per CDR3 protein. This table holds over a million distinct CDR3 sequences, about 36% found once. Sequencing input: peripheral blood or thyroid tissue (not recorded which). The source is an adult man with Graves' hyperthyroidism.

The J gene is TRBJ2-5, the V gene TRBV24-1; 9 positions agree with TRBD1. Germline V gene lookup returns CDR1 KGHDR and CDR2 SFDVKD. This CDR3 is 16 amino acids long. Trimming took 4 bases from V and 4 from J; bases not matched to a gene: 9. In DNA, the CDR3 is TGTGCCACCAGTGACCACAGGGGGCCGCGATTAGAGACCCAGTACTTC. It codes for CATSDHRGPRLETQYF.

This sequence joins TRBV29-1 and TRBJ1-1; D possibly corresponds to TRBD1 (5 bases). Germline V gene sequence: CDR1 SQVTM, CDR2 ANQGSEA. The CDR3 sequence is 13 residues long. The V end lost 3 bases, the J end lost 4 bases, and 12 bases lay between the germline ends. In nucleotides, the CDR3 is TGCAGCGTTGAGCAATCTGGGGCCACTGAAGCTTTCTTT. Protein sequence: CSVEQSGATEAFF.

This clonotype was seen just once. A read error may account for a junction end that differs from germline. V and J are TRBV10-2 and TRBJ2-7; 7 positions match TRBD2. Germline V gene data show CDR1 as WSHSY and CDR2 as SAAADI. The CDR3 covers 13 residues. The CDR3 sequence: CASMEAGSYERYF. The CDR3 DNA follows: TGCGCCAGCATGGAAGCGGGGTCCTACGAGCGGTACTTC.

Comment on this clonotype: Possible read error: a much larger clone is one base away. The CDR3 is CSARDVGEPFF. DNA for the CDR3: TGCAGTGCTAGAGATGTGGGGGAGCCGTTTTTT. The rearrangement links TRBV20-1 to TRBJ2-2; either TRBD1 or TRBD2 may fit D (5 bases each). CDR1 and CDR2 (germline): DFQATT, SNEGSKA (reference sequence). The CDR3 totals 11 residues.

Written as DNA, the CDR3 is TGTGCCAGCACCCCAGCCGGGACAGCCGGAAACACCATATATTTT. Its protein is CASTPAGTAGNTIYF. The V call is TRBV6-2 or TRBV6-3, the J call TRBJ1-3; 7 bases agree with TRBD1. The CDR3 covers 15 residues. In germline, CDR1 is MNHEY, CDR2 SVGEGT. Trimming removed 7 bases from V and 4 bases from J; junction bases left unmatched: 10.

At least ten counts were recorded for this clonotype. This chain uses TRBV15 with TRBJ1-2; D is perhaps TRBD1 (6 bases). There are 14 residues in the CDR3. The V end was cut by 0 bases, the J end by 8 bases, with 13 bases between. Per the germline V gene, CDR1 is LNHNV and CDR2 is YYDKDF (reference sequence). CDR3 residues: CATSRDPQGGGYTF. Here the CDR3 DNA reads TGTGCCACCAGCAGAGACCCACAGGGTGGAGGCTACACCTTC.

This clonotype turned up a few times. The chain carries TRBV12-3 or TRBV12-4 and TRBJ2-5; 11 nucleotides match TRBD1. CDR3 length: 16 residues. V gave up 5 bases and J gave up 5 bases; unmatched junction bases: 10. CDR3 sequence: CASSPPGQGGRETQYF. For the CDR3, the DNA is TGTGCCAGCAGTCCCCCGGGACAGGGGGGTCGGGAGACCCAGTACTTC.

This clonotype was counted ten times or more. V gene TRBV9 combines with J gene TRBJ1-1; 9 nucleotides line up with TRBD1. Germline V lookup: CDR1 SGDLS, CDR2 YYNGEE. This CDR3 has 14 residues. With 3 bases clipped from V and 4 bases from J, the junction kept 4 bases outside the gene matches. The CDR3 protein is CASSAAQGATEAFF. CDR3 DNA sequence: TGTGCCAGCAGCGCGGCACAGGGGGCCACTGAAGCTTTCTTT.

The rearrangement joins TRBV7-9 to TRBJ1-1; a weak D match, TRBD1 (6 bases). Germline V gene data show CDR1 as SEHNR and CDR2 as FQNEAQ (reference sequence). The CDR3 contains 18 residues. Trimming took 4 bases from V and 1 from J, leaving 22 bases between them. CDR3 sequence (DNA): TGTGCCAGCAGCTCTTCGCTCGGGTCGGGACATCAGAACACTGAAGCTTTCTTT. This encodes CASSSSLGSGHQNTEAFF.

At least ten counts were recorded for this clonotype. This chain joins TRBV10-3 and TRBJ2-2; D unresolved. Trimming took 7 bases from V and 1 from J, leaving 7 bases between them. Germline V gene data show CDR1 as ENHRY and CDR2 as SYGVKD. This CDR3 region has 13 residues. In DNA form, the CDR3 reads TGTGCCATCAAAGAAATGAACACCGGGGAGCTGTTTTTT. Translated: CAIKEMNTGELFF.

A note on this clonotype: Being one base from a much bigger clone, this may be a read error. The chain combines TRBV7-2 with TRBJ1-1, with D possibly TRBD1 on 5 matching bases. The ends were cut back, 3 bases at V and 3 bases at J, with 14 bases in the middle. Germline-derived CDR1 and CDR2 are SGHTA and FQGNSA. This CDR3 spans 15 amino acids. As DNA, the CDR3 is TGTGCCAGCAGCTTGCTCGCAGGGAAGGACACTGAAGCTTTCTTT. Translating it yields CASSLLAGKDTEAFF.

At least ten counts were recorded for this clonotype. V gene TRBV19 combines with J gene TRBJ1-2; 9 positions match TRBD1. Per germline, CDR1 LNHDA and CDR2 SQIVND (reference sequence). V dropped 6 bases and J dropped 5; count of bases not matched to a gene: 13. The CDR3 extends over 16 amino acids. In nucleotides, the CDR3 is TGTGCCAGTAGCAGACCGGACAGGGGATCCGCTTATGGCTACACCTTC. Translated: CASSRPDRGSAYGYTF.

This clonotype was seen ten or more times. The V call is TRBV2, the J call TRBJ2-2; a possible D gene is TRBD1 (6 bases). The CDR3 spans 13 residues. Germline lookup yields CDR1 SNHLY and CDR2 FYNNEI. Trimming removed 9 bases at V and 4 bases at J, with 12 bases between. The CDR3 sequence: CASRQGRTGELFF. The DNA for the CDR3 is TGTGCCAGTCGGCAGGGGCGCACCGGGGAGCTGTTTTTT.

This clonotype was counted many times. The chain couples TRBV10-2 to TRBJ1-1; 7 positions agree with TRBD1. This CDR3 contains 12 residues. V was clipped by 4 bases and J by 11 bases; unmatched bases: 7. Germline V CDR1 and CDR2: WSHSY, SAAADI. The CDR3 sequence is CASSGTGLGAFF. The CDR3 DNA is TGCGCCAGCAGTGGGACAGGCCTTGGGGCTTTCTTT.

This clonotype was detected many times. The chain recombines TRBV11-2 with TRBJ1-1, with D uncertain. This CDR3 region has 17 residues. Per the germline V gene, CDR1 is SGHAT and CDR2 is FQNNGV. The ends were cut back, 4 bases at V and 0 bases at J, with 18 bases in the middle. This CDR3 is CASSSGRSMAVNTEAFF. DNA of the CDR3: TGTGCCAGCAGCTCTGGTCGCAGCATGGCGGTGAACACTGAAGCTTTCTTT.

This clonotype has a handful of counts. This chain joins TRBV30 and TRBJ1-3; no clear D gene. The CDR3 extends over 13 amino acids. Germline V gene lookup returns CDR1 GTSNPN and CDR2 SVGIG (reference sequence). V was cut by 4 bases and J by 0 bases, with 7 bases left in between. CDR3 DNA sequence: TGTGCCTGGATCGGGTCCTCTGGAAACACCATATATTTT. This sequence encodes CAWIGSSGNTIYF. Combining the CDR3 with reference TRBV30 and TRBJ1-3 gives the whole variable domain SQTIHQWPATLVQPVGSPLSLECTVEGTSNPNLYWYRQAAGRGLQLLFYSVGIGQISSEVPQNLSASRPQDRQFILSSKKLLLSDSGFYLCAWIGSSGNTIYFGEGSWLTVV.

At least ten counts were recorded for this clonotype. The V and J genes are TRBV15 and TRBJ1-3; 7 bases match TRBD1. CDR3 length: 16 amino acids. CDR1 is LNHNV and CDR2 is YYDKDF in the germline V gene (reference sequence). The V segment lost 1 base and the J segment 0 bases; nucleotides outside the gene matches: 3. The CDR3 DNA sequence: TGTGCCACCAGCAGAGCGGGACAGCTCTCTGGAAACACCATATATTTT. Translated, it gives CATSRAGQLSGNTIYF.

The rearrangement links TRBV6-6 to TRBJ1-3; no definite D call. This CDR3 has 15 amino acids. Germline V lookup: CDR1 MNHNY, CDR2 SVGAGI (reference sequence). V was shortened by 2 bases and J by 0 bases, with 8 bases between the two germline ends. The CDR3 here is CASSYGSPSGNTIYF. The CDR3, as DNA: TGTGCCAGCAGTTACGGGAGCCCCTCTGGAAACACCATATATTTT.

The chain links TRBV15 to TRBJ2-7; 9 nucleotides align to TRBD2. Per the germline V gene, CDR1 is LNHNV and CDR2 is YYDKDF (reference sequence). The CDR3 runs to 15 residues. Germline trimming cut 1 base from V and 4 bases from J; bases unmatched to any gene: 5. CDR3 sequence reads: CATSRAAGGMYEQYF. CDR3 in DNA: TGTGCCACCAGCAGAGCAGCGGGAGGAATGTACGAGCAGTACTTC.

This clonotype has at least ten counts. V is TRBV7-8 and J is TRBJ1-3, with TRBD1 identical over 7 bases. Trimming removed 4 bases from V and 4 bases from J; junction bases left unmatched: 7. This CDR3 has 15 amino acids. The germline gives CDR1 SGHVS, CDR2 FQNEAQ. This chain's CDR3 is CASSSDREYGNTIYF. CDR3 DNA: TGTGCCAGCAGCTCCGACAGGGAATACGGAAACACCATATATTTT.

The CDR3, as DNA: TGTGCCAGCAGTGGAAGAACTAGCGGGAGATGGGGAGAGGACGAGCAGTACTTC. Protein: CASSGRTSGRWGEDEQYF. J is TRBJ2-7 and V is TRBV6-4, with 11 bases aligning to TRBD2. Germline trimming cut 4 bases from V and 5 bases from J; bases unmatched to any gene: 16. This CDR3 contains 18 residues. In germline, CDR1 is MRHNA, CDR2 SNTAGT.

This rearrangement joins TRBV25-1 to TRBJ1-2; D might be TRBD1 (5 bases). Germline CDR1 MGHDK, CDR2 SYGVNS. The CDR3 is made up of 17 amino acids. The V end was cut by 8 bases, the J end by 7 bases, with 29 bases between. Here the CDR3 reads CASSSKGSDYGGSGYTF. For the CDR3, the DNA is TGTGCCAGCTCCTCCAAAGGGTCGGACTACGGGGGAAGTGGCTACACCTTC.

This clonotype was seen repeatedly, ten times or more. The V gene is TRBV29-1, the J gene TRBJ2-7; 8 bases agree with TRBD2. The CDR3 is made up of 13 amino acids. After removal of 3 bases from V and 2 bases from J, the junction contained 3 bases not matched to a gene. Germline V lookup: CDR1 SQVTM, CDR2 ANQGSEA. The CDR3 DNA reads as TGCAGCGTTGATTTAGCGGGGACCTACGAGCAGTACTTC. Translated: CSVDLAGTYEQYF.

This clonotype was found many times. The CDR3 DNA follows: TGTGCCAGCAGAGTTAGCGGTAACACCGGGGAGCTGTTTTTT. Its protein is CASRVSGNTGELFF. V is TRBV6-4 and J is TRBJ2-2, with D perhaps TRBD2 (6 bases). CDR1 and CDR2 (germline): MRHNA, SNTAGT. Trimming cost V 6 bases and J 2 bases, with 10 bases left between them. The CDR3 contains 14 residues.

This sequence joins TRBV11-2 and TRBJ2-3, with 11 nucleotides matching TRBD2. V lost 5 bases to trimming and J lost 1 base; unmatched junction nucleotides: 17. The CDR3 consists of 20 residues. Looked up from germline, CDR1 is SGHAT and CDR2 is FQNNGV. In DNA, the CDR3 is TGTGCCAGCAGCACGGAGGTTGGGGGACTAGCGGAGGAGGGCACAGATACGCAGTATTTT. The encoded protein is CASSTEVGGLAEEGTDTQYF.

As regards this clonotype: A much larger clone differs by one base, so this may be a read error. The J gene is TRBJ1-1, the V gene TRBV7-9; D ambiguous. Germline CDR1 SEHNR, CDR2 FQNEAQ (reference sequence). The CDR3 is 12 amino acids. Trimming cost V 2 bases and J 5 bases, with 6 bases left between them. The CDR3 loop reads CASSLCPTEAFF. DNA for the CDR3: TGTGCCAGCAGCTTATGCCCGACTGAAGCTTTCTTT.

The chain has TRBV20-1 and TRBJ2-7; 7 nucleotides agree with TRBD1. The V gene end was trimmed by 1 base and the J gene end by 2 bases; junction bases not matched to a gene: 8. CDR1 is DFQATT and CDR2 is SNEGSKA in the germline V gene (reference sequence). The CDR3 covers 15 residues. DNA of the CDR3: TGCAGTGCTAGAGCGCTAGACAGGGCGCCCTACGAGCAGTACTTC. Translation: CSARALDRAPYEQYF.

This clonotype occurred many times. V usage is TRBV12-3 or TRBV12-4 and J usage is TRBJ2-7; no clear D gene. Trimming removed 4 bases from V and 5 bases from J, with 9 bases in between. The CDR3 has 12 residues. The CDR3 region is CASSYGFDEQYF. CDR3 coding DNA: TGTGCCAGCAGTTACGGATTCGACGAGCAGTACTTC.

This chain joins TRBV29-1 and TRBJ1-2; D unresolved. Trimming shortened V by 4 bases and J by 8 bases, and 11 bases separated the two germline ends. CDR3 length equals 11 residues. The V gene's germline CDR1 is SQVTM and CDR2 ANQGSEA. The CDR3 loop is CSVGNGIGYTF. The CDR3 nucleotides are TGCAGCGTTGGAAACGGTATAGGCTACACCTTC. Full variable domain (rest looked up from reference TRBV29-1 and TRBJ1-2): SAVISQKPSRDICQRGTSLTIQCQVDSQVTMMFWYRQQPGQSLTLIATANQGSEATYESGFVIDKFPISRPNLTFSTLTVSNMSPEDSSIYLCSVGNGIGYTFGSGTRLTVV.